This T cell receptor (beta chain) was recorded in a study of shared clonotypes between healthy human individuals. As for this clone: Its matching antigen is unknown.

Positive CCR7 selection of CD45RO-negative cells yielded the naive CD8 cells, and terminally differentiated effector memory CD45RA+ cells were excluded. It was at deep level that the assay was run. The repertoire was sequenced with immunoSEQ multiplex PCR; TCRdb's copy has only in-frame clones and lacks some. Found here are fewer than 1 million clones, about 96% of them singletons; the top ten hold about 0.22%. Study-level findings and limits: Clonotypes shared by all four donors outscored non-shared clonotypes in generation probability. Across subsets, estimated richness was generally greater for naive than for memory populations.

The germline V gene encodes CDR1 SEHNR and CDR2 FQNEAQ (reference sequence). V shed 5 bases and J 0 bases; nucleotides not matched to a gene: 16. The CDR3 covers 18 residues. The sequenced sample consisted of naive CD8+ T cells sorted from blood. This clonotype was sampled from a man aged 25-45 years in good health. V and J are TRBV7-9 and TRBJ2-7, with 7 nucleotides matching TRBD1. The CDR3 DNA sequence: TGTGCCAGCAGCGACACAACCTCAGGGGGAGAAAGCTCCTACGAGCAGTACTTC. Translated: CASSDTTSGGESSYEQYF.